The 8 T cell receptor beta chains below all came from one sample that was sequenced in a study of spatial heterogeneity in lung cancer. The study, taken as a whole, reports: Mutation tallies in tumors tracked expanded intratumoral alpha and beta TCR counts.

Time point indicated: sample taken at primary tumor resection. No cognate antigen is known for these TCRs. TCRdb independently ran MiXCR on the 5' RACE reads; one entry per CDR3 protein. The sample includes 15,000 to 20,000 distinct CDR3 sequences, under 7% of them seen just once. The input for sequencing was lung tumor tissue, taken at surgery. All receptors come from a female donor with early-stage non-small cell lung cancer.

In this sample, this clonotype turned up many times. The V call is TRBV6-6, the J call TRBJ2-6; 7 bases line up with TRBD1. Germline V gene lookup returns CDR1 MNHNY and CDR2 SVGAGI (reference sequence). CDR3 length: 19 amino acids. Trimming cost V 2 bases and J 0 bases; bases outside gene matches: 10. CDR3 DNA sequence: TGTGCCAGCAGTTACGACTGGACAGGAGTTAACTCTGGGGCCAACGTCCTGACTTTC. This encodes CASSYDWTGVNSGANVLTF.

This clonotype was picked up many times. The chain combines TRBV21-1 with TRBJ2-4; the D segment call TRBD1 is taken from the table without a DNA check. TRBV21-1 is a listed pseudogene. The CDR3 totals 16 residues. As DNA, the CDR3 is TGTGCCAGCAGCAAGAACCGGGTGTGGGGTTCAAACATTCAGTACTTC. As protein: CASSKNRVWGSNIQYF.

This clonotype was seen at least ten times. J is TRBJ2-7 and V is TRBV20-1; possible D gene TRBD1, 5 bases. The germline CDR1 and CDR2 sequences are DFQATT and SNEGSKA (reference sequence). The length of the CDR3 is 12 residues. V lost 7 bases to trimming and J lost 6 bases, with 16 bases between them. In nucleotides, the CDR3 is TGCAGTGTGGGCAGGGCAATTGTCGAGCAGTACTTC. It translates to CSVGRAIVEQYF.

This clonotype was detected many times. The chain joins TRBV19 to TRBJ2-1, with D perhaps matching TRBD1 or TRBD2 (6 bases each). Trimming took 6 bases from V and 9 from J, leaving 9 bases between them. The CDR3 is 11 residues long. Germline V gene lookup returns CDR1 LNHDA and CDR2 SQIVND (reference sequence). DNA of the CDR3: TGTGCCAGTAGAGGGGGGTCTGAGCAGTTCTTC. This gives the protein CASRGGSEQFF.

The gene calls are TRBV20-1 and TRBJ1-1; unclear D gene. The germline V gene encodes CDR1 DFQATT and CDR2 SNEGSKA (reference sequence). Trimming took 5 bases from V and 0 from J, leaving 13 bases between them. The CDR3 consists of 14 residues. The CDR3 nucleotides read TGCAGTGCTCCCGAGAAAAATATGAACACTGAAGCTTTCTTT. The encoded protein is CSAPEKNMNTEAFF.

The rearrangement uses TRBV20-1 and TRBJ2-3; 7 bases are a match to TRBD2. The CDR3 spans 14 residues. Germline-derived CDR1 and CDR2 are DFQATT and SNEGSKA (reference sequence). Trimming cost V 2 bases and J 6 bases; bases outside gene matches: 8. The CDR3: CSARLGAGPDTQYF. DNA of the CDR3: TGCAGTGCTAGATTGGGAGCGGGACCGGATACGCAGTATTTT.

This clonotype was picked up many times. The chain is built from TRBV7-2 and TRBJ1-4; D unresolved. The CDR3 spans 17 residues. The germline CDR1 and CDR2 sequences are SGHTA and FQGNSA. Trimming took off 4 bases at V and 6 bases at J, with 21 bases between the two ends. The CDR3 nucleotides are TGTGCCAGCAGCTCTCAAGGAGGGCTTCTCGGGGATGAAAAACTGTTTTTT. Its protein product is CASSSQGGLLGDEKLFF.

As to this clonotype: Given a much more abundant clone one base away, this may be a read error. This chain links TRBV12-3 or TRBV12-4 with TRBJ1-5; D is ambiguous. The CDR3 is 13 amino acids. The DNA for the CDR3 is TGTTCCAGCAGTTTAGCGGAGGATCAGCCCCAGCATTTT. Its translation is CSSSLAEDQPQHF.